Listed here are 21 T cell receptor beta chains from one sample, sequenced in a study of T cell clones after liver transplantation. Some clones are missing from TCRdb's copy, which holds only in-frame ones; the method was immunoSEQ multiplex PCR. The sample lists 60,000 or so clones; about 64% were seen once. The starting material was CD4+ T cells from blood, obtained before liver transplant. The receptors shown here come from a human donor who received a liver transplant.

This clone was found once. The chain joins TRBV7-9 to TRBJ2-1; D gene uncertain. The V gene's germline CDR1 is SEHNR and CDR2 FQNEAQ (reference sequence). The CDR3 length is 14 residues. Trimming left V 5 bases short and J 5 bases short, with 13 bases between. The CDR3 nucleotides are TGTGCCAGCAGCCCCGGCAGGTTTAACAATGAGCAGTTCTTC. Translated: CASSPGRFNNEQFF.

This clone has only one observation. V gene TRBV19 combines with J gene TRBJ2-7; D perhaps matches TRBD2 (7 bases). CDR1 LNHDA and CDR2 SQIVND come from the germline V gene (reference sequence). The CDR3 contains 12 residues. The V and J ends lost 6 bases and 6 bases respectively, with 12 bases between them. The CDR3 bases are TGTGCCAGTAGCGCCGGGGGGCCCGAGCAGTACTTC. This codes for CASSAGGPEQYF.

The chain recombines TRBV5-4 with TRBJ1-4, with D perhaps TRBD1 (6 bases). Germline V CDR1 and CDR2: SGHNT, YYREEE (reference sequence). V was cut by 4 bases and J by 6 bases, with 13 bases left in between. The CDR3 is made up of 14 amino acids. CDR3 protein: CASSPTGGDEKLFF. As DNA, the CDR3 is TGTGCCAGCAGCCCCACGGGGGGCGATGAAAAACTGTTTTTT.

This chain links TRBV28 with TRBJ2-7; 8 nucleotides align to TRBD1. Unmatched junction bases numbered 5, after V lost 6 bases and J lost 4 bases. The germline V gene encodes CDR1 MDHEN and CDR2 SYDVKM. The length of the CDR3 is 13 residues. CDR3 sequence: CASSRTGIYEQYF. CDR3 nucleotides: TGTGCCAGCAGCAGGACAGGGATTTACGAGCAGTACTTC.

There are many counts of this clone. V and J are TRBV2 and TRBJ1-6; 7 bases fit TRBD1. The V segment lost 2 bases and the J segment 5 bases; nucleotides outside the gene matches: 0. The V gene's germline CDR1 is SNHLY and CDR2 FYNNEI. The CDR3 has 14 amino acids. The CDR3 DNA reads as TGTGCCAGCAGTGAACAGGGGGATAATTCACCCCTCCACTTT. Translating it yields CASSEQGDNSPLHF. Full variable domain (outside the CDR3, taken from reference TRBV2 and TRBJ1-6): EPEVTQTPSHQVTQMGQEVILRCVPISNHLYFYWYRQILGQKVEFLVSFYNNEISEKSEIFDDQFSVERPDGSNFTLKIRSTKLEDSAMYFCASSEQGDNSPLHFGNGTRLTVT.

This clone has ten or more counts. The chain employs TRBV19 and TRBJ1-6; the D gene is possibly TRBD1 (6 bases). The CDR3 loop spans 19 amino acids. Trimming removed 7 bases at V and 0 bases at J, with 22 bases between. Germline CDR1 LNHDA, CDR2 SQIVND (reference sequence). The CDR3 here is CASKTSQGQISSYNSPLHF. For the CDR3, the DNA is TGTGCCAGTAAGACCTCCCAAGGACAGATCAGCTCCTATAATTCACCCCTCCACTTT.

The genes are TRBV27 and TRBJ2-3; no clear D gene. The germline CDR1 and CDR2 sequences are MNHEY and SMNVEV (reference sequence). Trimming took off 6 bases at V and 1 base at J, with 8 bases between the two ends. The CDR3 is 13 residues long. In DNA, the CDR3 is TGTGCCAGCAGACGTACTGGCACAGATACGCAGTATTTT. Translated: CASRRTGTDTQYF.

The chain links TRBV4-2 to TRBJ1-2; unclear D gene. The length of the CDR3 is 13 residues. Germline V gene data show CDR1 as LGHNA and CDR2 as YNFKEQ. Trimming removed 1 base from V and 4 bases from J, with 7 bases in between. The CDR3 DNA sequence: TGTGCCAGCAGCCAAGTGAGTAGCTATGGCTACACCTTC. This gives the protein CASSQVSSYGYTF.

The chain joins TRBV18 to TRBJ2-3; 11 positions agree with TRBD2. J lost 0 bases, V lost 3 bases, and 5 bases had no gene match. There are 17 residues in the CDR3. Germline loops: CDR1 KGHSH, CDR2 LQKENI. The CDR3 nucleotides are TGTGCCAGCTCACCGGGACTAGCGGACACTAGCACAGATACGCAGTATTTT. Its protein is CASSPGLADTSTDTQYF.

The gene calls are TRBV7-6 and TRBJ2-3; the match to TRBD1 covers 9 bases. The CDR3 runs to 14 residues. The trim removed 5 bases at V and 6 bases at J, leaving 6 bases unmatched. Looked up from germline, CDR1 is SGHVS and CDR2 is FNYEAQ. The CDR3 DNA is TGTGCCAGCAGCAGGACAGGGGTCATGGATACGCAGTATTTT. Protein: CASSRTGVMDTQYF.

The chain couples TRBV7-3 to TRBJ1-1; D is possibly TRBD1 (6 bases). The CDR3 is 16 residues long. V gave up 1 base and J gave up 4 bases, with 16 bases separating them. The germline V gene encodes CDR1 SGHTA and CDR2 FQGTGA. The CDR3 spells CASSLRAGAGVTEAFF. The DNA of the CDR3 is TGTGCCAGCAGCTTAAGGGCAGGGGCGGGAGTCACTGAAGCTTTCTTT.

This clone was observed a single time. The V and J genes are TRBV5-8 and TRBJ2-3; 11 bases agree with TRBD2. V gave up 4 bases and J gave up 6 bases; unmatched junction bases: 7. Germline assignment: CDR1 SGHTS and CDR2 YDEGEE. This CDR3 spans 15 amino acids. The CDR3 sequence is CASSPGTSGYDTQYF. The CDR3 DNA sequence: TGTGCCAGCAGCCCCGGGACTAGCGGTTACGATACGCAGTATTTT.

This chain connects TRBV28 to TRBJ2-7, with 8 bases lining up with TRBD1. Germline V lookup: CDR1 MDHEN, CDR2 SYDVKM. The J segment lost 2 bases and the V segment lost 7 bases, leaving 10 bases of the junction unmatched. This CDR3 contains 15 residues. CDR3 sequence (DNA): TGTGCCAGCAACAACGCGGGACAGGTTCCCTACGAGCAGTACTTC. Its translation is CASNNAGQVPYEQYF.

The chain links TRBV5-5 to TRBJ2-7, with D perhaps matching TRBD2 (6 bases). Germline CDR1 and CDR2: SGHKS and YYEKEE (reference sequence). V was pared by 3 bases and J by 4 bases, with 8 bases between. The CDR3 sequence is 12 residues long. CDR3 residues: CASSSEGYEQYF. CDR3 nucleotides: TGTGCCAGCAGCTCGGAGGGGTACGAGCAGTACTTC.

For this clone: Other DNA sequences in the sample encode the same CDR3. The chain recombines TRBV7-9 with TRBJ2-5; D perhaps matches TRBD1 (5 bases). CDR1 is SEHNR, CDR2 FQNEAQ, per germline (reference sequence). This CDR3 spans 13 amino acids. Trimming cost V 5 bases and J 2 bases, with 9 bases left between them. CDR3 nucleotides: TGTGCCAGCAGCCGACAGCCTCAAGAGACCCAGTACTTC. It codes for CASSRQPQETQYF.

There are a few counts of this clone. In DNA, the CDR3 is TGTGCCAGCAGCCTCAGGGGGCGTGATGAAAAACTGTTTTTT. This encodes CASSLRGRDEKLFF. V is TRBV7-2 and J is TRBJ1-4, with TRBD1 identical over 8 bases. Germline-derived CDR1 and CDR2 are SGHTA and FQGNSA. Trimming cost V 5 bases and J 6 bases; bases outside gene matches: 5. The CDR3 runs to 14 residues.

The chain links TRBV5-1 to TRBJ2-2; 9 bases line up with TRBD1. Germline CDR1 and CDR2: SGHRS and YFSETQ. This CDR3 has 17 amino acids. The junction had 10 bases not matched to a gene; V was cut back by 4 bases and J by 3 bases. CDR3 sequence: CASSPAGQGRDTGELFF. CDR3 nucleotide sequence: TGCGCCAGCAGCCCCGCAGGACAGGGGAGGGACACCGGGGAGCTGTTTTTT.

The rearrangement joins TRBV18 to TRBJ1-5, with D possibly matching TRBD1 (6 bases). The V gene's germline CDR1 is KGHSH and CDR2 LQKENI. The V end was cut by 3 bases, the J end by 9 bases, with 21 bases between. This CDR3 region has 16 residues. DNA for the CDR3: TGTGCCAGCTCACCGCGACCGGACAGTAAATCAGGGCCCCAGCATTTT. This encodes CASSPRPDSKSGPQHF.

This clone was counted only a few times. The sample holds other DNA sequences that translate to the same CDR3. J is TRBJ1-4 and V is TRBV6-5; D perhaps matches TRBD1 (6 bases). V lost 2 bases, J lost 4 bases, and 8 bases lay in between. CDR1 and CDR2 from the germline V gene are MNHEY and SVGAGI. The CDR3 spans 14 residues. For the CDR3, the DNA is TGTGCCAGCAGTTACGGACAGTTTAATGAAAAACTGTTTTTT. Amino acids: CASSYGQFNEKLFF.

This clone was counted once. J is TRBJ2-2 and V is TRBV9; tentatively, D is TRBD1 (5 bases). V was pared by 1 base and J by 5 bases, with 15 bases between. The CDR3 has 16 residues. CDR1 and CDR2 from the germline V gene are SGDLS and YYNGEE. The CDR3 region is CASSVRVLAGTGELFF. CDR3 DNA sequence: TGTGCCAGCAGCGTAAGGGTATTAGCAGGGACCGGGGAGCTGTTTTTT.

This clone has just a few counts. The rearrangement links TRBV7-2 to TRBJ1-6, with 8 nucleotides matching TRBD1. Germline loops: CDR1 SGHTA, CDR2 FQGNSA. The CDR3 covers 17 residues. V shed 4 bases and J 7 bases; nucleotides not matched to a gene: 12. The CDR3 reads CASSSDFNRGKNSPLHF. The CDR3 DNA is TGTGCCAGCAGCTCAGATTTTAACAGGGGGAAAAATTCACCCCTCCACTTT.